The T cell receptor beta chain under discussion was sequenced for a study of blood T cell repertoires in COVID-19. The wider study: Sites in the United States, Italy and Spain provided acute and convalescent COVID-19 samples.

The method was immunoSEQ multiplex PCR; TCRdb's version includes in-frame clones alone and lacks a portion of them. Of over 350,000 clones in the sample, around 90% were seen once. V lost 4 bases and J 5 bases, leaving 18 bases between the germline ends. Germline CDR1 SGHRS, CDR2 YFSETQ. The length of the CDR3 is 15 residues. Recovered status in Cohort 3 required two negative PCRs, clearance, or symptom resolution. The sequenced sample consisted of PBMCs or T cells enriched from blood (not recorded which). The chain joins TRBV5-1 to TRBJ1-1, with D possibly TRBD1 on 6 matching bases. This clonotype originated in a woman aged 18-29 years who had recovered from COVID-19. CDR3 protein: CASSEFDQGRTEAFF. The CDR3 DNA reads as TGCGCCAGCAGCGAATTTGACCAGGGGCGGACTGAAGCTTTCTTT.